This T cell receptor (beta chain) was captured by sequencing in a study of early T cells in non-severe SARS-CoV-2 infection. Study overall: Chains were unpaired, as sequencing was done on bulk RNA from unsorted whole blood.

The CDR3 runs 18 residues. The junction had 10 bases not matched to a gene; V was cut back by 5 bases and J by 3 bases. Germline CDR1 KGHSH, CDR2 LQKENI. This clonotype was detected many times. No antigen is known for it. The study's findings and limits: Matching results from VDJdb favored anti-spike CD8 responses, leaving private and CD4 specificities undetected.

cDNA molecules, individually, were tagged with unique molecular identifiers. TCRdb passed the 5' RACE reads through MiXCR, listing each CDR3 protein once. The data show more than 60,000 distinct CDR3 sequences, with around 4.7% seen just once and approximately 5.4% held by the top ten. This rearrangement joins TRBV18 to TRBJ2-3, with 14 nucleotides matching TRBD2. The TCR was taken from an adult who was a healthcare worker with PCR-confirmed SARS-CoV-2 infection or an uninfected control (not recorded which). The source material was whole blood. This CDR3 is CASSYPRLAGGTTDTQYF. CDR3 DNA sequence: TGTGCCAGCTCATACCCCCGACTAGCGGGAGGGACGACAGATACGCAGTATTTT.